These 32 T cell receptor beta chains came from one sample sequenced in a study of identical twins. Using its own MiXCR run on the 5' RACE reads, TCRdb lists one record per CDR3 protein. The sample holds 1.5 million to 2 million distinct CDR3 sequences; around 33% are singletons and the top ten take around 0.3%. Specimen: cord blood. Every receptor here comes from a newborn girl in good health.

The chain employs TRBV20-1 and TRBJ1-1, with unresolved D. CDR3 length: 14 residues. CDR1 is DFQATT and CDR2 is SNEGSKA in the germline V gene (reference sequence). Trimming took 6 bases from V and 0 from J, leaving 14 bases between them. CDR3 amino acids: CSARPRWLNTEAFF. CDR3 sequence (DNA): TGCAGTGCCCGACCGAGGTGGCTGAACACTGAAGCTTTCTTT.

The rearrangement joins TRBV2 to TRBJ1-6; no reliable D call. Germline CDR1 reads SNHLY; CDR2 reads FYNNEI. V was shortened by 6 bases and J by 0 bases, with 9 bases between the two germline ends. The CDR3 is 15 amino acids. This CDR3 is CASRVQSSYNSPLHF. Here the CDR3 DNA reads TGTGCCAGCAGGGTCCAGAGCTCCTATAATTCACCCCTCCACTTT.

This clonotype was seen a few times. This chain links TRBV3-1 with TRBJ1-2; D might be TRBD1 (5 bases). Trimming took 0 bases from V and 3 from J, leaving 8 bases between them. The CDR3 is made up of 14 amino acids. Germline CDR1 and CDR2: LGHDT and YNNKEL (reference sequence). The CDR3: CASSQDRTHYGYTF. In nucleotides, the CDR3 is TGTGCCAGCAGCCAAGATCGGACACACTATGGCTACACCTTC.

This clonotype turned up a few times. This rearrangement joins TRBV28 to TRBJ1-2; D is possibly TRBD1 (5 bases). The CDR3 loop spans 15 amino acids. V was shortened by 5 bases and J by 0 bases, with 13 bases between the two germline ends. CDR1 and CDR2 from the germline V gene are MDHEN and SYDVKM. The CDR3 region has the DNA TGTGCCAGCAGTCTTTCCAGGGACGCTAACTATGGCTACACCTTC. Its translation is CASSLSRDANYGYTF.

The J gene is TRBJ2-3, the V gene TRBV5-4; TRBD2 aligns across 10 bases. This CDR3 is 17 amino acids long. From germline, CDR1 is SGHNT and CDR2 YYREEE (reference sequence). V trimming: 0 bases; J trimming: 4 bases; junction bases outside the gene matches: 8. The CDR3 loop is CASSLVASGSMADTQYF. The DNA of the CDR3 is TGTGCCAGCAGCTTGGTAGCTAGCGGGAGTATGGCAGATACGCAGTATTTT.

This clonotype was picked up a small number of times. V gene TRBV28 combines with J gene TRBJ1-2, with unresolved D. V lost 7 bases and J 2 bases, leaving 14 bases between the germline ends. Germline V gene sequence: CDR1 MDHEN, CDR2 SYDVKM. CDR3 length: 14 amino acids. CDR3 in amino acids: CASTPETSNYGYTF. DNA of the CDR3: TGTGCCAGCACCCCCGAGACTTCAAACTATGGCTACACCTTC.

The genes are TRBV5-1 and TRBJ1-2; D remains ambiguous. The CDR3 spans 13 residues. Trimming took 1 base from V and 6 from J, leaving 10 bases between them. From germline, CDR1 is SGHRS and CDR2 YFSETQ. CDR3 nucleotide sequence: TGCGCCAGCAGCTTGCGTCCCGGGGATGGCTACACCTTC. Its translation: CASSLRPGDGYTF.

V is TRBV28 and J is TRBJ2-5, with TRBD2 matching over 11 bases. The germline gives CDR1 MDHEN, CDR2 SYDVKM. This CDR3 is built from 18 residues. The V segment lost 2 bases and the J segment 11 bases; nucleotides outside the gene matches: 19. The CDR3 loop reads CASSLGFRRLAGPNEQYF. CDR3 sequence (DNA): TGTGCCAGCAGTTTAGGGTTCAGGCGACTAGCGGGACCCAATGAGCAGTACTTC.

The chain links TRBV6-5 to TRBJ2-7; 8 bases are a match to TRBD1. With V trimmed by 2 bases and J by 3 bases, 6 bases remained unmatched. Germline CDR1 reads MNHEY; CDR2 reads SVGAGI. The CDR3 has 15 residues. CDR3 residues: CASSYAQGALYEQYF. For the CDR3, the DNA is TGTGCCAGCAGTTACGCGCAGGGGGCCCTCTACGAGCAGTACTTC.

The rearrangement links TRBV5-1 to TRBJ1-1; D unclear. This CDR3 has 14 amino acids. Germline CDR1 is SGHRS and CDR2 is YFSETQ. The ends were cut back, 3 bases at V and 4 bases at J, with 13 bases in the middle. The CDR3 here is CASSSVTVSTEAFF. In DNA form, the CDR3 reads TGCGCCAGCAGCTCCGTGACCGTCAGCACTGAAGCTTTCTTT.

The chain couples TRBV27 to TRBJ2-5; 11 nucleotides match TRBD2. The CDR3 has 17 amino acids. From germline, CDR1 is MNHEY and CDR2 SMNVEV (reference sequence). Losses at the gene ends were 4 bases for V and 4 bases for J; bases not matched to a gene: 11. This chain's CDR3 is CASSSTTSGSGIETQYF. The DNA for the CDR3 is TGTGCCAGCAGTTCGACAACTAGCGGGAGTGGCATAGAGACCCAGTACTTC.

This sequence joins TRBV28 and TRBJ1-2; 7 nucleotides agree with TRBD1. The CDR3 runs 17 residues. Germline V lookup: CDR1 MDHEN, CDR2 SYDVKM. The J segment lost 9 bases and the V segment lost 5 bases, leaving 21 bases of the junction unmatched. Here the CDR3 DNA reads TGTGCCAGCAGTGTTAGCCGGGACAGCGGCTGGTCGTTAAGCTACACCTTC. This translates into CASSVSRDSGWSLSYTF.

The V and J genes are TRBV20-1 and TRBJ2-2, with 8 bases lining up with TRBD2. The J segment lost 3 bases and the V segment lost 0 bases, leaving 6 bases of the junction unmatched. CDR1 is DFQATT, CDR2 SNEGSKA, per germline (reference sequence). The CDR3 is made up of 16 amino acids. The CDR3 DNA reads TGCAGTGCTAGAGATTCGGGGGGACTAGACACCGGGGAGCTGTTTTTT. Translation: CSARDSGGLDTGELFF.

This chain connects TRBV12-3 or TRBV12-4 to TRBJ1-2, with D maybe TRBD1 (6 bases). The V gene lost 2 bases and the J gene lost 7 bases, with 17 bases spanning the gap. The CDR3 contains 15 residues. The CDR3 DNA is TGTGCCAGCAGTTTAAGTACTGCGAGGGGGTTTGGCTACACCTTC. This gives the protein CASSLSTARGFGYTF.

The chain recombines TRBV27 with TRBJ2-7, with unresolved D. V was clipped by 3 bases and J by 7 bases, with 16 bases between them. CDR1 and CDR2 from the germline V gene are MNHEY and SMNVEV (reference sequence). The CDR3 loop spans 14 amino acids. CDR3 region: CASSFVALYNEQYF. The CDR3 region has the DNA TGTGCCAGCAGTTTCGTTGCGCTCTACAATGAGCAGTACTTC.

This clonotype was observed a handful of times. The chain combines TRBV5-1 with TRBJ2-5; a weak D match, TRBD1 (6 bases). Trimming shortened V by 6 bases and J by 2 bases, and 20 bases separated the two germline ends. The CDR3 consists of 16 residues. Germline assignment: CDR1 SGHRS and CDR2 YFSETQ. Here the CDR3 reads CASTERTHRAQETQYF. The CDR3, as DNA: TGCGCCAGCACCGAACGTACCCACAGGGCGCAAGAGACCCAGTACTTC.

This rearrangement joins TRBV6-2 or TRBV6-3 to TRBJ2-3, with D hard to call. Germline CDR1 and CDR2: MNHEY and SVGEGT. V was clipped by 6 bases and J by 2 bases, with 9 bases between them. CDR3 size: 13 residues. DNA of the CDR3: TGTGCCAGCAGAACGGACCACACAGATACGCAGTATTTT. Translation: CASRTDHTDTQYF.

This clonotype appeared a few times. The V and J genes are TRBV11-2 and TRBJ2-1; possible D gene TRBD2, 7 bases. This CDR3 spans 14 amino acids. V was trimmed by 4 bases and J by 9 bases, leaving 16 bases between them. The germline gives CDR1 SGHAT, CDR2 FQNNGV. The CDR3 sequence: CASSSVGGRIEQFF. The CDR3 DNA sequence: TGTGCCAGCAGCTCCGTGGGGGGGCGTATTGAGCAGTTCTTC.

CDR3 sequence reads: CASTPGREWEAFF. In nucleotides, the CDR3 is TGTGCCAGCACCCCGGGGAGAGAATGGGAAGCTTTCTTT. This chain connects TRBV28 to TRBJ1-1; D is unresolved. Trimming took 7 bases from V and 8 from J, leaving 17 bases between them. This CDR3 is built from 13 residues. Germline CDR1 reads MDHEN; CDR2 reads SYDVKM.

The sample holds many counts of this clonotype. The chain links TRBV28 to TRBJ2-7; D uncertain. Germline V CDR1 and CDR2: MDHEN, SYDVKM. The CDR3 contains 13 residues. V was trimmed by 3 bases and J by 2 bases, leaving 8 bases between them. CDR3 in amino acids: CASSLTATYEQYF. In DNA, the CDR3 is TGTGCCAGCAGTTTGACGGCCACCTACGAGCAGTACTTC.

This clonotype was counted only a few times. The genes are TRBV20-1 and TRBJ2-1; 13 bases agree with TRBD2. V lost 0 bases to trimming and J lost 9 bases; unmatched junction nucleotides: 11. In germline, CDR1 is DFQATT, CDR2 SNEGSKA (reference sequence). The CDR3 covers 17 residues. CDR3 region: CSARDRSGLAGEGEQFF. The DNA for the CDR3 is TGCAGTGCTAGAGATCGCTCAGGACTAGCGGGAGAGGGTGAGCAGTTCTTC.

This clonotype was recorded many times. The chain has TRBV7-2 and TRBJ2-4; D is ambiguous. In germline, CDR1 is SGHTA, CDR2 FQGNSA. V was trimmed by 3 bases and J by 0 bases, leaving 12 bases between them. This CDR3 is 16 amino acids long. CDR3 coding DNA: TGTGCCAGCAGCTTCGGAGTACCCCTAGCCAAAAACATTCAGTACTTC. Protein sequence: CASSFGVPLAKNIQYF.

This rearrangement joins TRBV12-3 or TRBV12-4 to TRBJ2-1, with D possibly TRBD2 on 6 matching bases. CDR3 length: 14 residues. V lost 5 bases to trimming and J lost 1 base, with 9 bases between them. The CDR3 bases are TGTGCCAGCAGTCGGGACTGTTCCTACAATGAGCAGTTCTTC. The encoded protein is CASSRDCSYNEQFF.

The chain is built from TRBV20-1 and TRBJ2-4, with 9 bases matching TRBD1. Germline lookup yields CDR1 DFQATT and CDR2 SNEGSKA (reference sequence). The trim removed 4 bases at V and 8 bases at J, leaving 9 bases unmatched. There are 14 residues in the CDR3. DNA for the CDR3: TGCAGTGCTATCGGGGGGACAGGGAATGACATTCAGTACTTC. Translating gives CSAIGGTGNDIQYF.

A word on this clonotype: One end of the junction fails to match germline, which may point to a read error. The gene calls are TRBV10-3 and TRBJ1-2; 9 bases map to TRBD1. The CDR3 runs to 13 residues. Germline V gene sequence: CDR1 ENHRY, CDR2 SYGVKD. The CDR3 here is CAVSDTGGAGYTF. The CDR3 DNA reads TGTGCCGTCAGTGACACAGGGGGCGCGGGCTACACCTTC.

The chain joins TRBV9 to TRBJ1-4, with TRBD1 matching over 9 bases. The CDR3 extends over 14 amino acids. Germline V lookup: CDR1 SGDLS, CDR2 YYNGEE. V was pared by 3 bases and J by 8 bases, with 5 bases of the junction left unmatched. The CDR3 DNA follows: TGTGCCAGCAGCGGAGGACAGGGGTACGAAAAACTGTTTTTT. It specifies CASSGGQGYEKLFF.

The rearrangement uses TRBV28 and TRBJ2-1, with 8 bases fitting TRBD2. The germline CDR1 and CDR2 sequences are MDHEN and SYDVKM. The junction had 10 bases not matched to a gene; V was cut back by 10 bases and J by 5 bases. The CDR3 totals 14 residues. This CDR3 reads CAISSGSDDNEQFF. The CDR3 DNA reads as TGTGCCATCAGCAGCGGGAGTGACGACAATGAGCAGTTCTTC. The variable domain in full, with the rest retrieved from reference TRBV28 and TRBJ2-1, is DVKVTQSSRYLVKRTGEKVFLECVQDMDHENMFWYRQDPGLGLRLIYFSYDVKMKEKGDIPEGYSVSREKKERFSLILESASTNQTSMYLCAISSGSDDNEQFFGPGTRLTVL.

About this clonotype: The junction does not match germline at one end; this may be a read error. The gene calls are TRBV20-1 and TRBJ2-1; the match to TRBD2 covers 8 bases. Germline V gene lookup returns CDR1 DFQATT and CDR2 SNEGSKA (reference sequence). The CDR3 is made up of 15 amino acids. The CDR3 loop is CSAREGGGRYNERFF. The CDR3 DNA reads TGCAGTGCTAGAGAGGGCGGGGGGCGATACAATGAGCGGTTCTTC.

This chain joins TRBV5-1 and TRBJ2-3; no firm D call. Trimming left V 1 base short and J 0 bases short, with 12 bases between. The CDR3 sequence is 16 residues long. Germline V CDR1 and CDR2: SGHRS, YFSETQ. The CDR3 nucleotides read TGCGCCAGCAGCTTGTACAGCCCCGAAAGCACAGATACGCAGTATTTT. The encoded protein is CASSLYSPESTDTQYF.

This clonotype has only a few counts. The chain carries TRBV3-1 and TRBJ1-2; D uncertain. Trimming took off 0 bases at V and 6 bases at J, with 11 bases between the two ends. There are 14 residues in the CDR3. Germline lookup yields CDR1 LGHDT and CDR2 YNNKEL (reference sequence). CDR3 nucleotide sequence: TGTGCCAGCAGCCAAGATCCGGGATCCCATGGCTACACCTTC. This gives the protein CASSQDPGSHGYTF.

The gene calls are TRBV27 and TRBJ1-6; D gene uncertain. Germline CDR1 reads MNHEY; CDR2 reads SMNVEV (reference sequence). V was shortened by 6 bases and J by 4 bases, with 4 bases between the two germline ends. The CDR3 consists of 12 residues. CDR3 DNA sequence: TGTGCCAGCAGAACGTATAATTCACCCCTCCACTTT. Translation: CASRTYNSPLHF.

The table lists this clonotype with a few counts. The CDR3 spells CASSFRILTDTQYF. CDR3 sequence (DNA): TGTGCCAGCAGTTTTAGGATTCTCACAGATACGCAGTATTTT. The chain recombines TRBV12-3 or TRBV12-4 with TRBJ2-3; D call uncertain. The V and J ends lost 3 bases and 2 bases respectively, with 9 bases between them. The CDR3 extends over 14 amino acids.